A single sample gave rise to the 29 T cell receptor beta chains below, sequenced in a study of cytomegalovirus exposure and HLA in healthy donors. Amplification used 60 Vbeta primers and 13 Jbeta primers. This table comes from immunoSEQ multiplex PCR, and its TCRdb copy is limited to in-frame clones, with some not included. The data hold roughly 150,000 clones, with over 70% observed a single time. Sequencing was done on a sample of PBMCs. These receptors were obtained from a woman aged 40 to 49 in good health and CMV-seronegative.

The chain links TRBV7-2 to TRBJ1-3, with unresolved D. Germline loops: CDR1 SGHTA, CDR2 FQGNSA. V lost 4 bases and J lost 0, with 7 bases in between. There are 14 residues in the CDR3. CDR3 DNA sequence: TGTGCCAGCAGCTACGGGAGCTCTGGAAACACCATATATTTT. This gives the protein CASSYGSSGNTIYF.

The chain links TRBV6-6 to TRBJ1-1, with 12 bases matching TRBD1. V trimming: 6 bases; J trimming: 2 bases; junction bases outside the gene matches: 7. CDR3 length equals 16 residues. Germline CDR1 and CDR2: MNHNY and SVGAGI (reference sequence). The CDR3 DNA sequence: TGTGCCAGCAGACCAGGGACAGGGGGCCCCAACACTGAAGCTTTCTTT. Amino acid sequence: CASRPGTGGPNTEAFF.

This chain links TRBV28 with TRBJ2-5; D might be TRBD1 (5 bases). The CDR3 runs 15 residues. Germline V gives CDR1 MDHEN, CDR2 SYDVKM. V gave up 5 bases and J gave up 5 bases, with 18 bases separating them. CDR3 sequence reads: CASSARYTGLETQYF. CDR3 DNA: TGTGCCAGCAGTGCCAGGTATACAGGTTTGGAGACCCAGTACTTC.

Turning to this clone: The junction shows a germline mismatch at one end, possibly a read error. This chain uses TRBV5-1 with TRBJ2-4, with D perhaps matching TRBD1 (7 bases). The CDR3 sequence is 16 residues long. The V gene's germline CDR1 is SGHRS and CDR2 YFSETQ. The CDR3 loop is CASSLGQELAKNSQYF. In nucleotides, the CDR3 is TGCGCCAGCAGCTTAGGACAGGAACTAGCCAAAAACAGTCAGTACTTC.

V is TRBV4-3 and J is TRBJ2-2; a possible D gene is TRBD2 (6 bases). The ends were cut back, 1 base at V and 3 bases at J, with 15 bases in the middle. Per germline, CDR1 LGHNA and CDR2 YSLEER. The CDR3 sequence is 17 residues long. The CDR3 nucleotides are TGCGCCAGCAGCCAAGCGCCTACGGGGAGGTACACCGGGGAGCTGTTTTTT. Its translation is CASSQAPTGRYTGELFF.

The chain uses TRBV6-6 and TRBJ2-3; 10 positions match TRBD1. The CDR3 has 15 residues. The V and J ends lost 6 bases and 3 bases, in that order; junction bases with no gene match: 6. The germline gives CDR1 MNHNY, CDR2 SVGAGI (reference sequence). The CDR3 loop reads CASSPRDRGTDTQYF. The CDR3 region has the DNA TGTGCCAGCAGCCCCCGGGACAGGGGAACAGATACGCAGTATTTT.

V is TRBV29-1 and J is TRBJ2-7; D is perhaps TRBD1 (5 bases). The germline V and J ends were trimmed by 7 bases and 0 bases, with 13 bases remaining between them. This CDR3 has 13 amino acids. The germline CDR1 and CDR2 sequences are SQVTM and ANQGSEA. The CDR3 coding sequence is TGCAGCGCCCAATGGGGCGGCTCCTACGAGCAGTACTTC. Translating it yields CSAQWGGSYEQYF.

This chain links TRBV12-5 with TRBJ2-3; no clear D gene. Germline lookup yields CDR1 LGHNT and CDR2 FRNRAP. The length of the CDR3 is 13 residues. V shed 7 bases and J shed 2 bases, with 10 bases lying between them. This CDR3 is CASAGSLTDTQYF. The CDR3 coding sequence is TGTGCTAGTGCGGGTAGCCTCACAGATACGCAGTATTTT. Combining the CDR3 with reference TRBV12-5 and TRBJ2-3 gives the whole variable domain DARVTQTPRHKVTEMGQEVTMRCQPILGHNTVFWYRQTMMQGLELLAYFRNRAPLDDSGMPKDRFSAEMPDATLATLKIQPSEPRDSAVYFCASAGSLTDTQYFGPGTRLTVL.

This chain uses TRBV5-6 with TRBJ1-1, with D possibly TRBD1 on 6 matching bases. The CDR3 length is 14 residues. V lost 4 bases and J 2 bases, leaving 12 bases between the germline ends. Germline V lookup: CDR1 SGHDT, CDR2 YYEEEE. The CDR3 DNA sequence: TGTGCCAGCAGCCCCGGACAGCCTAACACTGAAGCTTTCTTT. Its translation: CASSPGQPNTEAFF.

This chain connects TRBV11-2 to TRBJ1-2; a possible D gene is TRBD1 (5 bases). The CDR3 consists of 16 residues. Trimming pared 5 bases from V and 3 bases from J, leaving 19 bases between. Germline values: CDR1 SGHAT, CDR2 FQNNGV. The CDR3 protein is CASSLRLGGSYYGYTF. CDR3 DNA sequence: TGTGCCAGCAGCCTTCGGTTGGGGGGGTCGTACTATGGCTACACCTTC.

V and J are TRBV5-1 and TRBJ2-7; 7 bases line up with TRBD1. Germline loops: CDR1 SGHRS, CDR2 YFSETQ. There are 21 residues in the CDR3. The ends lost 4 bases at V and 4 bases at J; junction bases unmatched: 29. In DNA form, the CDR3 reads TGCGCCAGCAGCCCTGTCCCGGGACAGCAATCACCCGGGACCAGAAATTACGAGCAGTACTTC. As protein: CASSPVPGQQSPGTRNYEQYF. Filled out from reference TRBV5-1 and TRBJ2-7, the complete variable domain reads KAGVTQTPRYLIKTRGQQVTLSCSPISGHRSVSWYQQTPGQGLQFLFEYFSETQRNKGNFPGRFSGRQFSNSRSEMNVSTLELGDSALYLCASSPVPGQQSPGTRNYEQYFGPGTRLTVT.

V is TRBV30 and J is TRBJ2-5, with TRBD2 matching 16 bases. The end of the DNA aligns better with TRBJ2-7, so the J call may be wrong. The CDR3 runs 15 residues. CDR1 is GTSNPN and CDR2 is SVGIG in the germline V gene (reference sequence). In DNA form, the CDR3 reads TGTGCCTGGAGTGGGGGACTAGCGGGGGGGATCGAGCAGTACTTC. Residues: CAWSGGLAGGIEQYF.

The chain has TRBV6-6 and TRBJ1-1, with no clear D. The CDR3 loop spans 13 amino acids. V was shortened by 4 bases and J by 8 bases, with 14 bases between the two germline ends. Germline V lookup: CDR1 MNHNY, CDR2 SVGAGI (reference sequence). The CDR3 DNA reads as TGTGCCAGCAGTTCTAGTGATATCGGGGAAGCTTTCTTT. It is translated as CASSSSDIGEAFF.

About this clone: The junction departs from germline at one end; a sequencing error may be responsible. This chain uses TRBV7-9 with TRBJ1-2; 8 bases line up with TRBD1. This CDR3 has 16 amino acids. Germline CDR1 is SEHNR and CDR2 is FQNEAQ (reference sequence). The CDR3, as DNA: TGTTCCAGCAGCTTAAGAGTGGGGACAGGAATGGATGGCTACACCTTC. Translation gives CSSSLRVGTGMDGYTF.

The CDR3 nucleotides read TGTGCCAGCGCCCCCTCAGGGGACGGGGAGCTGTTTTTT. This translates into CASAPSGDGELFF. This rearrangement joins TRBV9 to TRBJ2-2; a possible D gene is TRBD1 (6 bases). CDR3 size: 13 residues. Between the trimmed V and J ends, which lost 7 bases and 7 bases, there was a span of 14 bases. In germline, CDR1 is SGDLS, CDR2 YYNGEE. Full variable domain (rest looked up from reference TRBV9 and TRBJ2-2): DSGVTQTPKHLITATGQRVTLRCSPRSGDLSVYWYQQSLDQGLQFLIQYYNGEERAKGNILERFSAQQFPDLHSELNLSSLELGDSALYFCASAPSGDGELFFGEGSRLTVL.

The chain is built from TRBV27 and TRBJ2-3; D unclear. Germline values: CDR1 MNHEY, CDR2 SMNVEV (reference sequence). The CDR3 spans 15 residues. Trimming took off 2 bases at V and 2 bases at J, with 11 bases between the two ends. CDR3: CASSLRWPVTDTQYF. CDR3 DNA sequence: TGTGCCAGCAGTTTAAGATGGCCTGTCACAGATACGCAGTATTTT.

The chain joins TRBV19 to TRBJ1-3; D unresolved. This CDR3 spans 11 amino acids. From germline, CDR1 is LNHDA and CDR2 SQIVND (reference sequence). Trimming left V 10 bases short and J 4 bases short, with 8 bases between. The DNA of the CDR3 is TGTGCCACCCGAGGAGGAAACACCATATATTTT. Residues: CATRGGNTIYF.

The rearrangement joins TRBV6-5 to TRBJ2-1; D is possibly TRBD2 (5 bases). Trimming stripped 0 bases from V and 5 bases from J, with 5 bases between. CDR3 length equals 13 residues. Per germline, CDR1 MNHEY and CDR2 SVGAGI. As DNA, the CDR3 is TGTGCCAGCAGTTACTCGAGGGACAATGAGCAGTTCTTC. Its protein product is CASSYSRDNEQFF.

This clone was picked up a small number of times. The rearrangement uses TRBV29-1 and TRBJ2-7; 11 nucleotides line up with TRBD1. CDR1 is SQVTM and CDR2 is ANQGSEA in the germline V gene. V shed 7 bases and J 2 bases; nucleotides not matched to a gene: 4. There are 13 residues in the CDR3. CDR3: CSAEGQGAYEQYF. The CDR3 DNA reads TGCAGCGCAGAGGGACAGGGGGCCTACGAGCAGTACTTC.

The CDR3 reads CASSATGASNQPQHF. CDR3 coding DNA: TGTGCCAGCAGCGCCACAGGGGCCAGCAATCAGCCCCAGCATTTT. The chain employs TRBV11-2 and TRBJ1-5, with 7 bases that match TRBD1. The V segment lost 5 bases and the J segment 1 base; nucleotides outside the gene matches: 5. This CDR3 spans 15 amino acids. The germline gives CDR1 SGHAT, CDR2 FQNNGV.

This chain links TRBV18 with TRBJ2-1; a possible D gene is TRBD1 (5 bases). Per the germline V gene, CDR1 is KGHSH and CDR2 is LQKENI. The CDR3 contains 14 residues. V was shortened by 2 bases and J by 6 bases, with 11 bases between the two germline ends. In nucleotides, the CDR3 is TGTGCCAGCTCACCAACGCAGGGTTTCAATGAGCAGTTCTTC. Its protein product is CASSPTQGFNEQFF.

This clone has only a few counts. CDR3 amino acids: CASSRLRLSQNEQFF. The CDR3, as DNA: TGTGCCAGCAGCAGATTGCGACTAAGTCAGAATGAGCAGTTCTTC. The V gene is TRBV5-8, the J gene TRBJ2-1, with a tentative D call TRBD2 (5 bases). In germline, CDR1 is SGHTS, CDR2 YDEGEE. V shed 4 bases and J shed 7 bases, with 18 bases lying between them. The CDR3 totals 15 residues.

Concerning this clone: The junction differs from germline at one of its ends, possibly a read error. This chain links TRBV7-9 with TRBJ1-5; 7 positions agree with TRBD1. Germline CDR1 SEHNR, CDR2 FQNEAQ (reference sequence). The CDR3 totals 15 residues. CDR3 coding DNA: TGTTCCAGCAGCTTAGGGGGCTTTGGCAATCAGCCCCAGCATTTT. Amino acid sequence: CSSSLGGFGNQPQHF.

The chain has TRBV21-1 and TRBJ2-7; TRBD1, the table's D call, was not compared with the DNA. TRBV21-1 is classified as a pseudogene. The CDR3 is 12 residues long. CDR3 nucleotide sequence: TGTGCCAGCACGTACCTAGGGGCCGAGCAGTACTTC. Its protein is CASTYLGAEQYF.

The rearrangement links TRBV28 to TRBJ2-5, with TRBD2 identical over 9 bases. V trimming: 3 bases; J trimming: 5 bases; junction bases outside the gene matches: 1. There are 13 residues in the CDR3. Germline V gene data show CDR1 as MDHEN and CDR2 as SYDVKM. CDR3 DNA: TGTGCCAGCAGTTTGGCGGGAGGGGAGACCCAGTACTTC. Amino acid sequence: CASSLAGGETQYF.

J is TRBJ2-7 and V is TRBV4-3; the match to TRBD2 covers 10 bases. Per the germline V gene, CDR1 is LGHNA and CDR2 is YSLEER. CDR3 length: 16 residues. V trimming: 0 bases; J trimming: 6 bases; junction bases outside the gene matches: 8. DNA for the CDR3: TGCGCCAGCAGCCAAGATGTGGAAGCGGGAGGGCGCGAGCAGTACTTC. Translated: CASSQDVEAGGREQYF.

The chain carries TRBV10-2 and TRBJ2-2; D perhaps matches TRBD1 (6 bases). This CDR3 has 13 residues. Germline-derived CDR1 and CDR2 are WSHSY and SAAADI. The V gene lost 2 bases and the J gene lost 8 bases, with 9 bases spanning the gap. The CDR3 region is CASSEPDRGELFF. DNA of the CDR3: TGCGCCAGCAGTGAGCCCGACAGGGGGGAGCTGTTTTTT.

The chain carries TRBV2 and TRBJ1-1, with 7 positions matching TRBD1. The V segment lost 10 bases and the J segment 5 bases; nucleotides outside the gene matches: 10. Germline V gene data show CDR1 as SNHLY and CDR2 as FYNNEI. The CDR3 length is 13 residues. The CDR3 region is CANSGQVATEAFF. CDR3 nucleotide sequence: TGTGCCAACAGCGGACAGGTTGCGACTGAAGCTTTCTTT.

Of note for this clone: One junction end disagrees with the germline gene, perhaps due to a read error. The chain uses TRBV28 and TRBJ1-2; 7 nucleotides line up with TRBD1. CDR3 length: 14 amino acids. The germline V gene encodes CDR1 MDHEN and CDR2 SYDVKM. CDR3 coding DNA: TGTGTCAGCAGACTCGGGACAGCCCTTTATGGCTACACCTTC. Translated: CVSRLGTALYGYTF.